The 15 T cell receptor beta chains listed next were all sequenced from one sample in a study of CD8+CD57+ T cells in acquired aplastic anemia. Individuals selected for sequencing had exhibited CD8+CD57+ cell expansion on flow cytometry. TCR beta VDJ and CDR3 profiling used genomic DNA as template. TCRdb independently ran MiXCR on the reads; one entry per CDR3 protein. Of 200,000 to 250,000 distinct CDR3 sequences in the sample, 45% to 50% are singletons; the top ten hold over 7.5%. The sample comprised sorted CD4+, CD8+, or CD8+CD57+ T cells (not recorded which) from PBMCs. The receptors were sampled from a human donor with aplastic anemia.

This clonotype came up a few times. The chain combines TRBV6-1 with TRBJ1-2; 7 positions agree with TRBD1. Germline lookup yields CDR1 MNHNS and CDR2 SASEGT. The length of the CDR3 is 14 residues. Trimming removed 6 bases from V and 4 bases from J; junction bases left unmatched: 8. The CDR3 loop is CASRGTDFGYGYTF. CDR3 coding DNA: TGTGCCAGCAGGGGGACAGACTTCGGCTATGGCTACACCTTC.

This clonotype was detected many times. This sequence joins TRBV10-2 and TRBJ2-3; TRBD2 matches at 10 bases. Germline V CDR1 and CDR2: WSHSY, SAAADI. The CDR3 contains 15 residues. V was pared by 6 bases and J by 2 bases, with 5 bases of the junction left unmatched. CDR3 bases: TGCGCCAGCAGACACGGACTAGCGGACACAGATACGCAGTATTTT. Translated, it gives CASRHGLADTDTQYF.

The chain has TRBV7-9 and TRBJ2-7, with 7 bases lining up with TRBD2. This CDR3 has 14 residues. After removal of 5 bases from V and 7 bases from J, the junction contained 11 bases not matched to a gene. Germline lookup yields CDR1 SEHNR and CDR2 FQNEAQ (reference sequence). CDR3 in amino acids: CASSDFREDNEQYF. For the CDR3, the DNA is TGTGCCAGCAGCGACTTCCGGGAGGACAATGAGCAGTACTTC. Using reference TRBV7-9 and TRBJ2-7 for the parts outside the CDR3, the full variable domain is DTGVSQNPRHKITKRGQNVTFRCDPISEHNRLYWYRQTLGQGPEFLTYFQNEAQLEKSRLLSDRFSAERPKGSFSTLEIQRTEQGDSAMYLCASSDFREDNEQYFGPGTRLTVT.

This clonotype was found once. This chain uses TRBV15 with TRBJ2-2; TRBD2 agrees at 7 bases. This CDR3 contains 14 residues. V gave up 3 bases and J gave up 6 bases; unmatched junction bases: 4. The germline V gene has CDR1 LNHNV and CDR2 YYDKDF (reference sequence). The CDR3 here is CATSSQTSPGELFF. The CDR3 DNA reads TGTGCCACCAGCAGCCAGACTAGCCCCGGGGAGCTGTTTTTT.

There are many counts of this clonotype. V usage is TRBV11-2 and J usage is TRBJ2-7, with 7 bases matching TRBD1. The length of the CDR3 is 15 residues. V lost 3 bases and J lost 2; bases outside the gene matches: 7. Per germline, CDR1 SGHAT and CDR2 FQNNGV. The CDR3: CASSFGGQRTYEQYF. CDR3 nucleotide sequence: TGTGCCAGCAGCTTTGGGGGACAGAGGACCTACGAGCAGTACTTC.

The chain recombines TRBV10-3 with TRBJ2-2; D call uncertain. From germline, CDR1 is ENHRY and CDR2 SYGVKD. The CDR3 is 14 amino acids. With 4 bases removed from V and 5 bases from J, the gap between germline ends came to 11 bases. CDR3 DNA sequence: TGTGCCATCAGTGCAGAATGGGATACCGGGGAGCTGTTTTTT. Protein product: CAISAEWDTGELFF.

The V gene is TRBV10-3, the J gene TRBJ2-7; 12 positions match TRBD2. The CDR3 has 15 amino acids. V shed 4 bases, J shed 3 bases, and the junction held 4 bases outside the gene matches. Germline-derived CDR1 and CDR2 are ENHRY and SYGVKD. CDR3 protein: CAISAGLAGNYEQYF. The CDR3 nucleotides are TGTGCCATCAGTGCCGGACTAGCGGGAAACTACGAGCAGTACTTC.

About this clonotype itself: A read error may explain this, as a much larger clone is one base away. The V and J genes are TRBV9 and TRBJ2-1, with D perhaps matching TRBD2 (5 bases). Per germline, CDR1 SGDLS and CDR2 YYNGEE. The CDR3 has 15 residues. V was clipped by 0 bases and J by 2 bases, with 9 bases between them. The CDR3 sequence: CASSVAGEPYNEQFF. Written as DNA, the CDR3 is TGTGCCAGCAGCGTAGCCGGGGAGCCCTACAATGAGCAGTTCTTC.

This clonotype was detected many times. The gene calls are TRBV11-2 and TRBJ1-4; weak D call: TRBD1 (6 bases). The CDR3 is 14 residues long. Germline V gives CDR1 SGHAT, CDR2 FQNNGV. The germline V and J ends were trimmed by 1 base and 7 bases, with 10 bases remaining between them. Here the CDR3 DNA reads TGTGCCAGCAGCTTAGGGGGGGGCCGTGAAAAACTGTTTTTT. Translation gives CASSLGGGREKLFF. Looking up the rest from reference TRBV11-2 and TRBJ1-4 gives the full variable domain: EAGVAQSPRYKIIEKRQSVAFWCNPISGHATLYWYQQILGQGPKLLIQFQNNGVVDDSQLPKDRFSAERLKGVDSTLKIQPAKLEDSAVYLCASSLGGGREKLFFGSGTQLSVL.

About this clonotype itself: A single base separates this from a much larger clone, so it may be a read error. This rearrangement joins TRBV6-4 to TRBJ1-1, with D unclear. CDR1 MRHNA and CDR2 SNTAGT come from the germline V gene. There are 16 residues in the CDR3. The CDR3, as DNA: TGTGCCAGCAGGATTGTGGTTTGGCATGGAAACACTAAAGCTTTCTTT. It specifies CASRIVVWHGNTKAFF.

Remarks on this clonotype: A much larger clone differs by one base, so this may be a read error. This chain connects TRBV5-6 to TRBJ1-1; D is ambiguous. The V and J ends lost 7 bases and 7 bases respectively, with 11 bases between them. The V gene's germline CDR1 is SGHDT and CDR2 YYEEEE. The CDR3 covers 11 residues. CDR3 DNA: TGTGCCAGCGGCTGGGTCAATGAAGCTTTCTTT. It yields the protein CASGWVNEAFF.

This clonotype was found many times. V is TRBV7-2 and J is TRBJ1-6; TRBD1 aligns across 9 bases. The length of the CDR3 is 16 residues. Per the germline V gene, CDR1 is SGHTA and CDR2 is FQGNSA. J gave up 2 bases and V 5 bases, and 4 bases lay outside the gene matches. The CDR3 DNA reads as TGTGCCAGCAGCCGGACAGGGGACGCCTATAATTCACCCCTCCACTTT. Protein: CASSRTGDAYNSPLHF. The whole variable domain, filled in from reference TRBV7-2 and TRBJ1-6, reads GAGVSQSPSNKVTEKGKDVELRCDPISGHTALYWYRQSLGQGLEFLIYFQGNSAPDKSGLPSDRFSAERTGGSVSTLTIQRTQQEDSAVYLCASSRTGDAYNSPLHFGNGTRLTVT.

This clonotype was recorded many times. The CDR3 spells CASSDNRAFYGYTF. The CDR3 nucleotides read TGTGCCAGCAGTGACAACAGGGCCTTCTATGGCTACACCTTC. The chain joins TRBV27 to TRBJ1-2; TRBD1 is a possible D gene (6 bases). The CDR3 sequence is 14 residues long. CDR1 and CDR2 (germline): MNHEY, SMNVEV (reference sequence). Trimming left V 5 bases short and J 4 bases short, with 14 bases between.

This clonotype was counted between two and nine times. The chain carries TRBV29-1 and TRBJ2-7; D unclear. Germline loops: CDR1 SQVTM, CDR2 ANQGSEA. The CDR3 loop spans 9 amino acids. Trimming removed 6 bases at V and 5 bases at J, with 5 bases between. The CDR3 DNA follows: TGCAGCGTGACACACGAGCAGTACTTC. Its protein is CSVTHEQYF.

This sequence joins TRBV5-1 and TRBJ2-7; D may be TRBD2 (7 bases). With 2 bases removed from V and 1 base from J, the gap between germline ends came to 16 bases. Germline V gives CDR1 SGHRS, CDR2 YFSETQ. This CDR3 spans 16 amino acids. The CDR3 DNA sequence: TGCGCCAGCAGCTTCGCTGGGGGGGGGGCTTCCTACGAGCAGTACTTC. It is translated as CASSFAGGGASYEQYF.